This TCR beta chain was identified during a study of blood T cell repertoires in COVID-19. This CDR3 is 12 amino acids long. CDR1 ENHRY and CDR2 SYGVKD come from the germline V gene. V dropped 7 bases and J dropped 5 bases, with 11 bases sitting between them. Clones were read by immunoSEQ multiplex PCR, and TCRdb kept only the in-frame ones, dropping some. The sample has more than 150,000 clones, 81% seen once. The gene calls are TRBV10-3 and TRBJ1-1, with a tentative D call TRBD1 (5 bases). Sequences were obtained from peripheral blood. The sequence was collected from a woman older than 75 with COVID-19, enrolled during active disease. The CDR3 DNA reads TGTGCCATCAATGCTGGGGGGACTGAAGCTTTCTTT. Amino acid sequence: CAINAGGTEAFF.